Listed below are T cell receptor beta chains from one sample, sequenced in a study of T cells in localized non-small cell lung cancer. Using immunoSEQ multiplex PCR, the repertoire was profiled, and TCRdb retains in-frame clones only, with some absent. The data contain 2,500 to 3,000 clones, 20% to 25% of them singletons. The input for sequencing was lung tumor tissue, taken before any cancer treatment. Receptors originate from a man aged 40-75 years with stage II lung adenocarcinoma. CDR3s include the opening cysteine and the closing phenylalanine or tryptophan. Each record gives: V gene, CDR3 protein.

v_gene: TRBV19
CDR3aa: CASSIDVASGYGYTF

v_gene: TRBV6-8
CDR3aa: CASRPTGGVTSTDTQYF

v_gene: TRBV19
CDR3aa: CASSDTWTYNEQFF

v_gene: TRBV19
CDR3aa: CASSRQDYNEQFF

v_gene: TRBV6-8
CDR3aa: CASTSSGSRYGYTF

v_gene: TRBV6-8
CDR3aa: CASRIAQGEGQPQHF

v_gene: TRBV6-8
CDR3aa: CASSPSTGGTEAFF

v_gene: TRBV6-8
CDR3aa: CASTAQLAMPDTQYF

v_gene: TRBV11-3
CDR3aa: CASSLGGTGETQYF

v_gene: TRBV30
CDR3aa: CAWRMVDTEAFF

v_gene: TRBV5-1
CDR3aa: CASSTSGTGINYGYTF

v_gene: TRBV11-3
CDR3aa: CASSSGLAGVTGELFF

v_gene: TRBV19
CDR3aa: CASSQGADNSPLHF

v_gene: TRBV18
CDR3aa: CASSPSGFSETQYF

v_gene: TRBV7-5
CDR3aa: CASSPPGQAYEQYF

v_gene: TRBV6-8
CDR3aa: CASSYIQGAAEAFF

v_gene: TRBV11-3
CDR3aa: CASSLSPGTGITYNEQFF

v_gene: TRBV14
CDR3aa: CASSPSGTNYEQYF

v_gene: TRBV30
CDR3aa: CAWSIPPKVGEKLFF

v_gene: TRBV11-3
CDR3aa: CASSLVGLAGNYEQYF

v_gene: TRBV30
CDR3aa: CAWSEGGTYNEQFF

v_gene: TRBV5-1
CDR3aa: CASSFLGSSYEQYF

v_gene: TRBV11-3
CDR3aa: CASSLDRATNEKLFF

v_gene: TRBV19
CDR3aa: CASRVGDTEAFF

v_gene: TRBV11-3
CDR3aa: CASSLLGGSYGYTF

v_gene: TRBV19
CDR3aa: CATGGGIRDRAGNTIYF

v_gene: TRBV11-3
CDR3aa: CASSLDLAGGVQYF

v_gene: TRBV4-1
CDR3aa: CASSQTGLMNTEAFF

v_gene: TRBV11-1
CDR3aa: CASSPGGGFDNSPLHF

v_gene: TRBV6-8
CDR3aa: CASSSSGQATNEKLFF

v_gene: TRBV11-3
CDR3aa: CASSLGHSTDTQYF

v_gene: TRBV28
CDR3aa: CASSGQVVGYTF

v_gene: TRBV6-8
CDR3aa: CASSSGTDYGYTF

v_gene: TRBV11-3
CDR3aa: CASSDRGRGNTIYF

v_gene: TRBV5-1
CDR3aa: CASSLVTGAGTDTQYF

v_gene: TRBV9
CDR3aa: CAEGTENYGYTF

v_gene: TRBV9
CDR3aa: CASSVASDTSYEQYF

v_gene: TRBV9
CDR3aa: CASRRDYNSPLHF

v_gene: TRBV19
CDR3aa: CASSLEAGYGYTF

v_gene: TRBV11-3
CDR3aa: CASSPMAQNTEAFF

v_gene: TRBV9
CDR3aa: CASSHGTAYGYTF

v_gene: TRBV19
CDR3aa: CASSIDRARGVGELFF

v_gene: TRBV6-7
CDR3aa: CASSSELGAFF

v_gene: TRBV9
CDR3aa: CASSPYWEAGSGNTIYF

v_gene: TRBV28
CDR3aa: CASSPRGAGHYEQYF

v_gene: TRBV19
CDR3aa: CASIREGTEAFF

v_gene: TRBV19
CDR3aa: CASSIGGGRYNEQFF

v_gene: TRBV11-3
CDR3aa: CASTSPLATYEQYF

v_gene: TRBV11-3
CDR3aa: CASSFRETGLDTQYF

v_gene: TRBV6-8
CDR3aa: CASRLGQITEAFF

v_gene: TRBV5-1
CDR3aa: CASSATELIYNEQFF

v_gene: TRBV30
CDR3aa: CAWSGQGNQPQHF

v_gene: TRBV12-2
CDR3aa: CASRLVRQGNLIYRGVETQYF

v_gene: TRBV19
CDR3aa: CASRRWGEANTGELFF

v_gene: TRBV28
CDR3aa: CASMETGASLGNTIYF

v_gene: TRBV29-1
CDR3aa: CSVDLTGLGTDTQYF

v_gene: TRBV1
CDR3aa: CASSDGRDQPQHF

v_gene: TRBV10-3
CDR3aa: CAISEITGLTGELFF